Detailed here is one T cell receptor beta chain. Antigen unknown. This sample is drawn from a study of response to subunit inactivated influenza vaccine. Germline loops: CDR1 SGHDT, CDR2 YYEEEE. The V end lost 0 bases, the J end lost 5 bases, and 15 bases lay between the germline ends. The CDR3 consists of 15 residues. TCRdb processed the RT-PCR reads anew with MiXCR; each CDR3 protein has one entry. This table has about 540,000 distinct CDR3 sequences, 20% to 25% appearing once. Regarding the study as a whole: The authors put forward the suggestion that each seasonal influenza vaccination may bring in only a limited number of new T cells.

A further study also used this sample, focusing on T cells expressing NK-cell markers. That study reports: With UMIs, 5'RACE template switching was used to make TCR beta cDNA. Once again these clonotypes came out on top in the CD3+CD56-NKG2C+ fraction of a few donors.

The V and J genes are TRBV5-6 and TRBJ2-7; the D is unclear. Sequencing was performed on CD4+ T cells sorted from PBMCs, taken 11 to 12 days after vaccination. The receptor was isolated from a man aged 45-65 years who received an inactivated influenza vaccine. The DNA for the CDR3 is TGTGCCAGCAGCTTGGTCGGCAGGTTGAAGAACGAGCAGTACTTC. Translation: CASSLVGRLKNEQYF.